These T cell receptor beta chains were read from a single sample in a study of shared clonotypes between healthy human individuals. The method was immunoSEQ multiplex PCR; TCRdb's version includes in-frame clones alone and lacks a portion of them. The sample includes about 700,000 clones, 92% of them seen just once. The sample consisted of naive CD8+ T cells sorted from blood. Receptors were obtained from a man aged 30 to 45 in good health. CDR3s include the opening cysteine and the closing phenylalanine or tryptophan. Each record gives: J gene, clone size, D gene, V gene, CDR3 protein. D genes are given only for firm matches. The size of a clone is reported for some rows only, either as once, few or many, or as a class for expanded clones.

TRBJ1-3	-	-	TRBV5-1	CASSLAGASSGNTIYF
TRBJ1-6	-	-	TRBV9	CASSVGGNSPLHF
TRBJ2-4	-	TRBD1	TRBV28	CASSWDRNIQYF
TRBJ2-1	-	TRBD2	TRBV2	CASSSTGTSAYNEQFF
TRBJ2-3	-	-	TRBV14	CASSQGSVSTDTQYF
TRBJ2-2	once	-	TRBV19	CASLVRTGELFF
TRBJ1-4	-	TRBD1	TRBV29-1	CSVEQGAREKLFF
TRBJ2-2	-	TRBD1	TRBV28	CASARTGFFGELFF
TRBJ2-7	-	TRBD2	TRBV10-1	CASSDRRELSYEQYF
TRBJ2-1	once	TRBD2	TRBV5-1	CASSSPRAGAPNEQFF
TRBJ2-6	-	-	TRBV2	CATLTTSGANVLTF
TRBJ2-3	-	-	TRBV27	CASSPTRGSTDTQYF
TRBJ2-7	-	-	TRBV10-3	CAITREGGSYEQYF
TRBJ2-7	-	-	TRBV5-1	CASSHREHSYEQYF
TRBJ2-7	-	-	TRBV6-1	CATREQDSSYEQYF
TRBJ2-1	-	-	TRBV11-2	CASSLVFTGSYNEQFF
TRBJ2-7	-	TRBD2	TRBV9	CASSVSTSGVYEQYF
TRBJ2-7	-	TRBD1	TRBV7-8	CASSLGRTGFYEQYF
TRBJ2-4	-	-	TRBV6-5	CASSYRTQDIQYF
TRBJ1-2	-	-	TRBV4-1	CASSQDGGGGLRGYTF
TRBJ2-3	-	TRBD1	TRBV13	CASSSLAGTDTDTQYF
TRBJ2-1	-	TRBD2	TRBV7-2	CASSVLAGVGNEQFF
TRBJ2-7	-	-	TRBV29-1	CSVGGGGNLGYEQYF
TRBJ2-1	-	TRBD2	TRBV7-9	CASSLAGGPHEQFF
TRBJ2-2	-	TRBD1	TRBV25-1	CASSGERRTGNTGELFF
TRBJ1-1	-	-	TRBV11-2	CASSGDGATEAFF
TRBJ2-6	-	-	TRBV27	CASSLSGANVLTF
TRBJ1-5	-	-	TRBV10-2	CASSVGGSNQPQHF
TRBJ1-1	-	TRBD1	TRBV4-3	CASSQGQGKIAEAFF
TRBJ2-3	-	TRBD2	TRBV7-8	CASSLPTSGGDTDTQYF
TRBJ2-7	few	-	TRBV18	CASSPGHSYEQYF
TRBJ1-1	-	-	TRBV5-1	CASSPPGETEAFF
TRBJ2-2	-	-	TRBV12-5	CASGFTTGIRNTGELFF
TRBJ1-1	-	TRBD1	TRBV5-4	CASRRDRGLHGAFF
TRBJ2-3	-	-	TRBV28	CASSFRTDTQYF
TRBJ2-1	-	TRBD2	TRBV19	CASTTSGSPYNEQFF
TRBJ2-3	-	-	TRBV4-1	CASSQGSQVRTDTQYF
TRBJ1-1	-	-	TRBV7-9	CASSLGGITEAFF
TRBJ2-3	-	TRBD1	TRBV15	CATSRGQETFTDTQYF
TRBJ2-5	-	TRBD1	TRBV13	CASSLTQGWETQYF
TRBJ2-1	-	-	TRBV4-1	CASRLGQFSSYNEQFF
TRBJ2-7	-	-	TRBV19	CASSWGSGYEQYF
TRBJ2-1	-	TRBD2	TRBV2	CASSPGTSRGDEQFF